These 17 T cell receptor beta chains share one sample of origin, sequenced in a study of blood T cell repertoires in COVID-19. The table came from immunoSEQ multiplex PCR; TCRdb's copy has only in-frame clones and leaves some out. In the table there are about 180,000 clones, roughly 87% of which are singletons. Sequenced: peripheral blood. These receptors were taken from a man in his late teens or twenties who had recovered from COVID-19.

This sequence joins TRBV24-1 and TRBJ2-3; D call uncertain. This CDR3 has 11 residues. CDR1 and CDR2 (germline): KGHDR, SFDVKD. Trimming took 6 bases from V and 6 from J, leaving 6 bases between them. CDR3 amino acids: CATSIGDTQYF. Here the CDR3 DNA reads TGTGCCACCAGTATCGGGGATACGCAGTATTTT.

V and J are TRBV19 and TRBJ2-1, with D maybe TRBD1 (7 bases). The germline V gene has CDR1 LNHDA and CDR2 SQIVND (reference sequence). V lost 4 bases and J 3 bases, leaving 16 bases between the germline ends. The CDR3 has 16 residues. CDR3 sequence (DNA): TGTGCCAGTAGTAGTAGCAGGGGGGTAATCTACAATGAGCAGTTCTTC. It specifies CASSSSRGVIYNEQFF.

This chain connects TRBV6-5 to TRBJ1-2; the match to TRBD1 covers 9 bases. V lost 2 bases, J lost 2 bases, and 6 bases stayed unmatched. CDR1 MNHEY and CDR2 SVGAGI come from the germline V gene. The CDR3 extends over 16 amino acids. This CDR3 is CASSYTPGQGNYGYTF. The DNA for the CDR3 is TGTGCCAGCAGTTACACGCCCGGACAGGGGAACTATGGCTACACCTTC.

This chain connects TRBV6-1 to TRBJ1-2; a possible D gene is TRBD1 (5 bases). Trimming removed 1 base at V and 8 bases at J, with 8 bases between. This CDR3 is built from 12 residues. In germline, CDR1 is MNHNS, CDR2 SASEGT. The CDR3 here is CASSEGGRGYTF. Written as DNA, the CDR3 is TGTGCCAGCAGTGAAGGGGGCCGCGGCTACACCTTC.

The V call is TRBV19, the J call TRBJ2-7; possibly TRBD2 for D (6 bases). Between the trimmed V and J ends, which lost 3 bases and 3 bases, there was a span of 12 bases. The CDR3 has 14 residues. From germline, CDR1 is LNHDA and CDR2 SQIVND (reference sequence). CDR3: CASSMRASDYEQYF. The DNA for the CDR3 is TGTGCCAGTAGTATGCGGGCTAGCGACTACGAGCAGTACTTC.

The chain has TRBV5-1 and TRBJ1-4, with D tentatively TRBD1 (5 bases). Deletions cut 3 bases from V and 8 bases from J, with 17 bases between. CDR1 is SGHRS, CDR2 YFSETQ, per germline. There are 15 residues in the CDR3. The CDR3 is CASSSMGTGGEKLFF. In DNA, the CDR3 is TGCGCCAGCAGCTCCATGGGGACGGGAGGGGAAAAACTGTTTTTT.

This clone was counted between two and nine times. The chain carries TRBV19 and TRBJ1-6; weak D call: TRBD1 (5 bases). This CDR3 contains 16 residues. Per germline, CDR1 LNHDA and CDR2 SQIVND (reference sequence). V lost 1 base to trimming and J lost 7 bases, with 14 bases between them. The CDR3 spells CASSIGGSAVNSPLHF. The CDR3 nucleotides are TGTGCCAGTAGTATAGGGGGCAGCGCCGTCAATTCACCCCTCCACTTT.

V gene TRBV19 combines with J gene TRBJ1-1; no definite D call. With 3 bases removed from V and 2 bases from J, the gap between germline ends came to 7 bases. Per germline, CDR1 LNHDA and CDR2 SQIVND (reference sequence). The CDR3 runs to 13 residues. CDR3 sequence (DNA): TGTGCCAGTAGTATTTTCTCCAACACTGAAGCTTTCTTT. Protein: CASSIFSNTEAFF.

The CDR3 DNA sequence: TGTGCCAGCAGTTTGGGCAACACTGAAGCTTTCTTT. It yields the protein CASSLGNTEAFF. J is TRBJ1-1 and V is TRBV28; D is unresolved. Trimming took 3 bases from V and 2 from J, leaving 4 bases between them. The CDR3 has 12 residues. Per the germline V gene, CDR1 is MDHEN and CDR2 is SYDVKM. Filled out from reference TRBV28 and TRBJ1-1, the complete variable domain reads DVKVTQSSRYLVKRTGEKVFLECVQDMDHENMFWYRQDPGLGLRLIYFSYDVKMKEKGDIPEGYSVSREKKERFSLILESASTNQTSMYLCASSLGNTEAFFGQGTRLTVV.

This clone was observed a single time. The rearrangement uses TRBV30 and TRBJ2-4; maybe TRBD1 (6 bases). Trimming shortened V by 6 bases and J by 2 bases, and 11 bases separated the two germline ends. Germline CDR1 and CDR2: GTSNPN and SVGIG (reference sequence). The CDR3 contains 13 residues. The chain's CDR3 is CACDQGPKNIQYF. The DNA for the CDR3 is TGTGCCTGCGACCAGGGGCCCAAAAACATTCAGTACTTC.

The gene calls are TRBV6-5 and TRBJ2-7; 8 bases fit TRBD1. This CDR3 is built from 16 residues. After removal of 2 bases from V and 3 bases from J, the junction contained 9 bases not matched to a gene. The germline V gene has CDR1 MNHEY and CDR2 SVGAGI. The CDR3 loop reads CASSYQPGQAYYEQYF. CDR3 in DNA: TGTGCCAGCAGTTACCAGCCGGGACAGGCCTACTACGAGCAGTACTTC.

The rearrangement uses TRBV15 and TRBJ2-5, with 7 bases aligning to TRBD2. With V trimmed by 0 bases and J by 2 bases, 3 bases remained unmatched. Germline V gene sequence: CDR1 LNHNV, CDR2 YYDKDF (reference sequence). There are 15 residues in the CDR3. CDR3 protein: CATSRDPGGQETQYF. As DNA, the CDR3 is TGTGCCACCAGCAGAGATCCCGGGGGGCAAGAGACCCAGTACTTC.

This clone was seen a single time. The CDR3 spells CASSLQAGETQYF. In DNA form, the CDR3 reads TGTGCCAGCAGCTTACAGGCGGGAGAGACCCAGTACTTC. The J gene is TRBJ2-5, the V gene TRBV7-2, with D possibly matching TRBD2 (5 bases). The germline gives CDR1 SGHTA, CDR2 FQGNSA. This CDR3 has 13 residues. V was cut by 2 bases and J by 4 bases, with 8 bases left in between.

This chain links TRBV6-5 with TRBJ1-5; D might be TRBD1 (5 bases). Trimming left V 3 bases short and J 10 bases short, with 19 bases between. The CDR3 has 15 amino acids. Germline V CDR1 and CDR2: MNHEY, SVGAGI. CDR3 amino acids: CASSYKDGGLYPQHF. The CDR3 coding sequence is TGTGCCAGCAGTTATAAGGACGGGGGTTTATATCCCCAGCATTTT.

This clone appeared a few times. The J gene is TRBJ2-7, the V gene TRBV7-9; 8 nucleotides agree with TRBD1. The CDR3 covers 16 residues. Germline lookup yields CDR1 SEHNR and CDR2 FQNEAQ (reference sequence). The trim removed 1 base at V and 2 bases at J, leaving 7 bases unmatched. The CDR3 loop is CASSLDDRGVTYEQYF. CDR3 coding DNA: TGTGCCAGCAGCTTAGACGACAGGGGAGTTACCTACGAGCAGTACTTC.

The V gene is TRBV4-1, the J gene TRBJ2-5; D gene unclear. The CDR3 has 11 amino acids. Germline assignment: CDR1 MGHRA and CDR2 YSYEKL. Trimming stripped 4 bases from V and 5 bases from J, with 5 bases between. As DNA, the CDR3 is TGCGCCAGCAGCCTCGGTGAGACCCAGTACTTC. Translation gives CASSLGETQYF.

CDR3 in DNA: TGTGCCAGCAAACGACTAGGGACAGGGGGAAACACCATATATTTT. Protein: CASKRLGTGGNTIYF. The V and J genes are TRBV19 and TRBJ1-3; TRBD1 agrees at 9 bases. The CDR3 consists of 15 residues. Unmatched junction bases numbered 10, after V lost 9 bases and J lost 4 bases. CDR1 and CDR2 (germline): LNHDA, SQIVND (reference sequence).